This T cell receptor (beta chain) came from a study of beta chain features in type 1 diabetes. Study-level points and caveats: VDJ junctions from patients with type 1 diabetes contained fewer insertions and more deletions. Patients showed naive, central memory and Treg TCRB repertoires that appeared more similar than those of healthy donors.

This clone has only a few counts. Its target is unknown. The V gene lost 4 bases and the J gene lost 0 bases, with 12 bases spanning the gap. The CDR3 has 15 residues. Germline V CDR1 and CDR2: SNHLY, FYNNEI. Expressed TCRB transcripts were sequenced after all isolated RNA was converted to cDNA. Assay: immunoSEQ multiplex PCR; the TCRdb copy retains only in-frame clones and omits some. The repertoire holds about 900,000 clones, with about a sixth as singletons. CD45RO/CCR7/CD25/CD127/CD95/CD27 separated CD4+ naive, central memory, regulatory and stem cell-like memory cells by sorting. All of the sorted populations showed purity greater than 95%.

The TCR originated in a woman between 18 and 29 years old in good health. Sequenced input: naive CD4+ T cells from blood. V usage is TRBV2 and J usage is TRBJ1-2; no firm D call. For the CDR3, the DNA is TGTGCCAGCAGTGTTCGAACACCTACTAACTATGGCTACACCTTC. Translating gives CASSVRTPTNYGYTF.